This T cell receptor (beta chain) appears in the sequencing data of a study of T-cell memory formation after mild COVID-19. Overall study findings and caveats: The main location of contracting CD4+ clones was CM and EM, and that of contracting CD8+ clones was EMRA. Among clones contracting day 15 to 85, CD4/CD8 was balanced, whereas later expanders leaned CD4+. Pre-infection memory showed some responding clones, and this suggested that cross-reactive memory joined.

Germline values: CDR1 SGHTA, CDR2 FQGNSA. The CDR3 has 15 residues. V lost 0 bases and J 1 base, leaving 7 bases between the germline ends. TCRdb reanalysed the 5' RACE reads using MiXCR and keeps one entry per CDR3 protein. The sample lists 400,000 to 500,000 distinct CDR3 sequences, 20% seen once, with about 8.1% in the top ten. This clonotype was picked up a small number of times. Its antigen is as yet unknown. The sequence derives from an adult woman who had mild COVID-19 (a few samples of this study predate the infection). Cell type and time point are not known. What was sequenced was PBMCs or a T cell subset sorted from them (not recorded which). This chain links TRBV7-2 with TRBJ1-5, with D unresolved. CDR3 sequence reads: CASSLAGMSNQPQHF. CDR3 DNA sequence: TGTGCCAGCAGCTTAGCAGGGATGAGCAATCAGCCCCAGCATTTT.